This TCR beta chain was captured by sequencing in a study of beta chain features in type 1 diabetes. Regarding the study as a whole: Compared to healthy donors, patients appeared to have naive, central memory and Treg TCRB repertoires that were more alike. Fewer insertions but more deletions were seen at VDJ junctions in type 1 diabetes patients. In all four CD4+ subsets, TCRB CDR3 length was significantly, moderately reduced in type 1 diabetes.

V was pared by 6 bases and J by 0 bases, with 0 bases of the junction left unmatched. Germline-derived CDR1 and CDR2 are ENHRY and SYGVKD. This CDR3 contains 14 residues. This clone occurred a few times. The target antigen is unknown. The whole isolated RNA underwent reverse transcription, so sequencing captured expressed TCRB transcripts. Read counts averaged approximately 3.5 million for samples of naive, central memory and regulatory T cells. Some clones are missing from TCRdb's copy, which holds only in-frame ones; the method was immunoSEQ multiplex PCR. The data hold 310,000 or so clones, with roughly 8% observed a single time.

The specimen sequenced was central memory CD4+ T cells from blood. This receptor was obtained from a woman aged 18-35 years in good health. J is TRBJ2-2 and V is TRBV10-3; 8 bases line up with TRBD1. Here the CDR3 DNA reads TGTGCCATCAGGACAGGGGCGAACACCGGGGAGCTGTTTTTT. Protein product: CAIRTGANTGELFF.